These T cell receptor beta chains were read from a single sample in a study of PD-1 blockade in mismatch repair-deficient tumors. TCRdb keeps only in-frame clones here, not all; method: immunoSEQ multiplex PCR. The sample has about 40,000 clones, 80% to 90% seen once. The sample here was peripheral blood, taken approximately 1.5 years after starting pembrolizumab. The receptors come from an adult with mismatch repair-deficient cancer. The CDR3 runs from the conserved cysteine through the conserved F or W. Each record gives: J gene, V gene, CDR3 length, CDR3 protein.

j_call: TRBJ2-1; v_call: TRBV19; cdr3_length: 16; cdr3_aa: CASSIRTSGGYNEQFF
j_call: TRBJ2-7; v_call: TRBV29-1; cdr3_length: 13; cdr3_aa: CSVLWGQGYEQYF
j_call: TRBJ2-1; v_call: TRBV7-9; cdr3_length: 16; cdr3_aa: CASSFIGGDRRVEQFF
j_call: TRBJ2-2; v_call: TRBV10-3; cdr3_length: 13; cdr3_aa: CAISEGVPGELFF
j_call: TRBJ1-4; v_call: TRBV7-2; cdr3_length: 14; cdr3_aa: CASSPGWQNEKLFF
j_call: TRBJ1-5; v_call: TRBV4-1; cdr3_length: 13; cdr3_aa: CASSQDGSQPQHF
j_call: TRBJ2-5; v_call: TRBV5-5; cdr3_length: 14; cdr3_aa: CASSFPGGQETQYF
j_call: TRBJ2-7; v_call: TRBV5-8; cdr3_length: 11; cdr3_aa: CASSSYYEQYF
j_call: TRBJ2-1; v_call: TRBV7-9; cdr3_length: 14; cdr3_aa: CASSLARPYNEQFF
j_call: TRBJ2-5; v_call: TRBV7-3; cdr3_length: 13; cdr3_aa: CASSLRAQETQYF
j_call: TRBJ2-7; v_call: TRBV7-9; cdr3_length: 15; cdr3_aa: CASSSGLAGSHEQYF
j_call: TRBJ1-4; v_call: TRBV7-8; cdr3_length: 15; cdr3_aa: CASSLDGATNEKLFF